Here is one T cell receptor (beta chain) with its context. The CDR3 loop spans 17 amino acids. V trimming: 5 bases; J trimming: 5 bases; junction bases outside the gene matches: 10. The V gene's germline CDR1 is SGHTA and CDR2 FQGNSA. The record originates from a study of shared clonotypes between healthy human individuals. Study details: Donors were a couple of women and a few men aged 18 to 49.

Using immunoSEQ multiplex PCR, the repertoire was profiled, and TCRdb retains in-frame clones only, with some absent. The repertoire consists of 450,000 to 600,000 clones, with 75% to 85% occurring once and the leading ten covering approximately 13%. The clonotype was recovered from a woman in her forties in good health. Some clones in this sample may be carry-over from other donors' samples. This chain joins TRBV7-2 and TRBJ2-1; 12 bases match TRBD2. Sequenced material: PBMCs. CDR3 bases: TGTGCCAGCAGCCCCCGAGGACTAGCGGGACCCAACAATGAGCAGTTCTTC. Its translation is CASSPRGLAGPNNEQFF.